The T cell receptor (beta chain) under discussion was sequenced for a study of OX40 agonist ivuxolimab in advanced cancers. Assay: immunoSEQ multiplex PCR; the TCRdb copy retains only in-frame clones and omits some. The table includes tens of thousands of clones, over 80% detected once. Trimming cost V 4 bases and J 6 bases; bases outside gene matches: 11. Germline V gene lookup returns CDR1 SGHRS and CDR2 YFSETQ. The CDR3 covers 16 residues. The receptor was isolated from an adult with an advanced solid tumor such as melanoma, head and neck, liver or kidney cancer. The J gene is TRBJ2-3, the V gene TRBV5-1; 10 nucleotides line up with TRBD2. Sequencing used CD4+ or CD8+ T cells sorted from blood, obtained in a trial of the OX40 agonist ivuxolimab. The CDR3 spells CASSRGASGSSDTQYF. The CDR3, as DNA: TGCGCCAGCAGCAGGGGCGCTAGCGGGAGTTCGGATACGCAGTATTTT.